Below are 21 T cell receptor beta chains sequenced from a single sample in a study of blood T cell repertoires in COVID-19. The data were produced by immunoSEQ multiplex PCR, yet TCRdb's version contains in-frame clones alone and is incomplete. The sample includes 120,000 or so clones, approximately 80% seen only once; the top ten take 3.5% to 5.5%. Sequencing used peripheral blood. These receptors were obtained from a woman between 65 and 79 years old with acute or convalescent COVID-19.

V gene TRBV5-1 combines with J gene TRBJ1-4; TRBD1 matches at 7 bases. CDR3 size: 14 residues. Looked up from germline, CDR1 is SGHRS and CDR2 is YFSETQ. The J segment lost 6 bases and the V segment lost 3 bases, leaving 5 bases of the junction unmatched. This CDR3 is CASSSTGPDEKLFF. The DNA of the CDR3 is TGCGCCAGCAGCTCGACAGGGCCCGATGAAAAACTGTTTTTT.

The chain employs TRBV29-1 and TRBJ1-4, with D possibly matching TRBD1 (6 bases). V was clipped by 1 base and J by 8 bases, with 14 bases between them. The CDR3 is made up of 14 amino acids. Germline values: CDR1 SQVTM, CDR2 ANQGSEA. The CDR3 DNA reads as TGCAGCGTTGAAGTGGGGGCCCGTCCAGAAAAACTGTTTTTT. Translation: CSVEVGARPEKLFF.

The V call is TRBV4-3, the J call TRBJ2-1; possible D gene TRBD2, 5 bases. The CDR3 contains 15 residues. The ends were cut back, 4 bases at V and 3 bases at J, with 13 bases in the middle. Germline-derived CDR1 and CDR2 are LGHNA and YSLEER. The chain's CDR3 is CASSPELRVYNEQFF. In nucleotides, the CDR3 is TGCGCCAGCAGCCCGGAACTGAGGGTCTACAATGAGCAGTTCTTC.

The chain uses TRBV7-2 and TRBJ1-5, with D uncertain. Germline V gives CDR1 SGHTA, CDR2 FQGNSA. The CDR3 spans 13 residues. V dropped 1 base and J dropped 4 bases, with 5 bases sitting between them. In DNA, the CDR3 is TGTGCCAGCAGCTTAGACTCAAATCAGCCCCAGCATTTT. Its translation is CASSLDSNQPQHF.

V is TRBV10-3 and J is TRBJ2-5, with a weak D call TRBD2 (5 bases). This CDR3 has 13 residues. Trimming cost V 3 bases and J 5 bases, with 10 bases left between them. The germline CDR1 and CDR2 sequences are ENHRY and SYGVKD. The CDR3 here is CAISELGGETQYF. For the CDR3, the DNA is TGTGCCATCAGTGAACTGGGCGGGGAGACCCAGTACTTC.

V and J are TRBV6-2 or TRBV6-3 and TRBJ2-7; 10 bases match TRBD1. V was pared by 1 base and J by 2 bases, with 2 bases of the junction left unmatched. The length of the CDR3 is 15 residues. In germline, CDR1 is MNHEY, CDR2 SVGEGT. In nucleotides, the CDR3 is TGTGCCAGCAGTTACTTCGGGACAGGGGCCTACGAGCAGTACTTC. Protein product: CASSYFGTGAYEQYF.

The chain recombines TRBV4-1 with TRBJ2-1, with D uncertain. V was shortened by 3 bases and J by 3 bases, with 3 bases between the two germline ends. The CDR3 loop spans 12 amino acids. Germline CDR1 reads MGHRA; CDR2 reads YSYEKL. CDR3 sequence: CASSHLYNEQFF. CDR3 bases: TGCGCCAGCAGCCATCTCTACAATGAGCAGTTCTTC.

The chain carries TRBV7-6 and TRBJ1-5; 8 positions match TRBD1. The CDR3 is made up of 16 amino acids. CDR1 is SGHVS, CDR2 FNYEAQ, per germline. V shed 1 base, J shed 2 bases, and the junction held 4 bases outside the gene matches. CDR3 protein: CASSLGTGTGNQPQHF. Here the CDR3 DNA reads TGTGCCAGCAGCTTAGGGACAGGGACGGGCAATCAGCCCCAGCATTTT.

V and J are TRBV30 and TRBJ1-1; no definite D call. Trimming shortened V by 0 bases and J by 3 bases, and 8 bases separated the two germline ends. This CDR3 contains 13 residues. CDR1 is GTSNPN, CDR2 SVGIG, per germline (reference sequence). The CDR3 DNA is TGTGCCTGGAGTGTACAATCATACACTGAAGCTTTCTTT. Its protein is CAWSVQSYTEAFF. The full variable domain, completed using reference TRBV30 and TRBJ1-1, is SQTIHQWPATLVQPVGSPLSLECTVEGTSNPNLYWYRQAAGRGLQLLFYSVGIGQISSEVPQNLSASRPQDRQFILSSKKLLLSDSGFYLCAWSVQSYTEAFFGQGTRLTVV.

A note on this clone: Distinct nucleotide sequences in the sample also encode this CDR3. V gene TRBV14 combines with J gene TRBJ1-2, with a tentative D call TRBD1 (5 bases). The CDR3 sequence is 12 residues long. Per germline, CDR1 SGHDN and CDR2 FVKESK. Deletions cut 0 bases from V and 7 bases from J, with 6 bases between. CDR3 DNA: TGTGCCAGCAGCCAAGACAGGGTTGGCTACACCTTC. Amino acids: CASSQDRVGYTF.

The V call is TRBV6-5, the J call TRBJ1-4, with D uncertain. Trimming took off 3 bases at V and 4 bases at J, with 15 bases between the two ends. Germline CDR1 and CDR2: MNHEY and SVGAGI. The CDR3 sequence is 16 residues long. The CDR3 coding sequence is TGTGCCAGCAGTTATTCCTCCGGCTCGGGTAATGAAAAACTGTTTTTT. Translated: CASSYSSGSGNEKLFF.

The chain has TRBV25-1 and TRBJ1-2, with D possibly matching TRBD1 (5 bases). The CDR3 runs 13 residues. V dropped 3 bases and J dropped 3 bases, with 8 bases sitting between them. The germline V gene has CDR1 MGHDK and CDR2 SYGVNS. CDR3 nucleotides: TGTGCCAGCAGTGAGTCAGGGTACTATGGCTACACCTTC. It translates to CASSESGYYGYTF.

The V call is TRBV7-9, the J call TRBJ1-2; TRBD1 agrees at 9 bases. This CDR3 spans 17 amino acids. Germline V lookup: CDR1 SEHNR, CDR2 FQNEAQ (reference sequence). The V gene end was trimmed by 5 bases and the J gene end by 2 bases; junction bases not matched to a gene: 12. DNA for the CDR3: TGTGCCAGCAGCCCAACATCGGTGGGACAGGGAAACTATGGCTACACCTTC. This sequence encodes CASSPTSVGQGNYGYTF.

The CDR3 bases are TGCAGCGTTGAAGCCCCAACCGGGACAGGATGGGGAAACTATGGCTACACCTTC. It encodes CSVEAPTGTGWGNYGYTF. The V gene is TRBV29-1, the J gene TRBJ1-2; TRBD1 matches at 8 bases. V trimming: 1 base; J trimming: 2 bases; junction bases outside the gene matches: 15. The germline gives CDR1 SQVTM, CDR2 ANQGSEA. This CDR3 region has 18 residues.

The rearrangement uses TRBV5-1 and TRBJ1-5; D uncertain. V shed 1 base and J shed 1 base, with 12 bases lying between them. Germline V CDR1 and CDR2: SGHRS, YFSETQ. The CDR3 loop spans 16 amino acids. The CDR3 DNA follows: TGCGCCAGCAGCTTGCTGAGGGATGGGAGCAATCAGCCCCAGCATTTT. As protein: CASSLLRDGSNQPQHF.

This clone has ten or more counts. This sequence joins TRBV5-6 and TRBJ2-7, with 10 nucleotides matching TRBD2. Germline values: CDR1 SGHDT, CDR2 YYEEEE. With 3 bases clipped from V and 4 bases from J, the junction kept 4 bases outside the gene matches. The CDR3 has 14 amino acids. The CDR3 bases are TGTGCCAGCAGCTCCAGCGGGGGGGAATACGAGCAGTACTTC. Its protein product is CASSSSGGEYEQYF.

The rearrangement uses TRBV6-6 and TRBJ1-3; tentative D call: TRBD1 (5 bases). This CDR3 is built from 14 residues. V lost 6 bases and J lost 4, with 13 bases in between. The germline CDR1 and CDR2 sequences are MNHNY and SVGAGI (reference sequence). The CDR3 DNA is TGTGCCAGCAGCCCCTCGGGGGGAGGAAACACCATATATTTT. It codes for CASSPSGGGNTIYF.

This chain connects TRBV14 to TRBJ1-2; TRBD1 matches at 9 bases. The CDR3 contains 15 residues. Germline-derived CDR1 and CDR2 are SGHDN and FVKESK. The junction had 6 bases not matched to a gene; V was cut back by 2 bases and J by 5 bases. CDR3 amino acids: CASSQLGTGIYGYTF. CDR3 DNA sequence: TGTGCCAGCAGCCAACTTGGGACAGGGATATATGGCTACACCTTC.

The V call is TRBV15, the J call TRBJ2-5; D is ambiguous. Germline V lookup: CDR1 LNHNV, CDR2 YYDKDF (reference sequence). The CDR3 is 13 amino acids. The germline V and J ends were trimmed by 2 bases and 0 bases, with 4 bases remaining between them. The CDR3 is CATSRQYQETQYF. As DNA, the CDR3 is TGTGCCACCAGCAGACAGTACCAAGAGACCCAGTACTTC.

The J gene is TRBJ2-7, the V gene TRBV6-2 or TRBV6-3, with 9 bases that match TRBD1. The CDR3 runs to 18 residues. J gave up 3 bases and V 0 bases, and 12 bases lay outside the gene matches. Germline V CDR1 and CDR2: MNHEY, SVGEGT. The CDR3 DNA reads as TGTGCCAGCAGTTACTCCCATTTATCAGGACAGGGGTTCTACGAGCAGTACTTC. It translates to CASSYSHLSGQGFYEQYF.

The V gene is TRBV29-1, the J gene TRBJ2-1; D is unresolved. The CDR3 consists of 12 residues. In germline, CDR1 is SQVTM, CDR2 ANQGSEA. The V end lost 6 bases, the J end lost 7 bases, and 13 bases lay between the germline ends. Written as DNA, the CDR3 is TGCAGCGTAAAACAGTTAACGAATGAGCAGTTCTTC. The encoded protein is CSVKQLTNEQFF.